This TCR beta chain was sequenced during a study of cytomegalovirus exposure and HLA in healthy donors. General observations from the study: Productive status was seen about 87% or about 30% of the time for most TCR beta V segments in an earlier analysis. For presence/absence analyses, sequencing depth was assumed to be roughly uniform across donors.

Both 60 Vbeta primers and 13 Jbeta primers went into the PCR. As handled by the study authors: An analysis performed later counted about 80 million unique TCR beta chains (roughly 11 million of them shared). The repertoire was sequenced with immunoSEQ multiplex PCR; TCRdb's copy has only in-frame clones and lacks some. That table furnishes V, J and clone size, whereas the DNA furnished D and trimming. The sample lists 150,000 to 180,000 clones, 80% seen once, with around 13% in the top ten. Among the donors, all were healthy bone marrow donors. Germline V lookup: CDR1 MDHEN, CDR2 SYDVKM. V lost 3 bases, J lost 8 bases, and 20 bases lay in between. This CDR3 has 16 amino acids. With respect to this clone: As yet, its antigen is unknown.

The V call is TRBV28, the J call TRBJ2-4; weak D call: TRBD2 (6 bases). This clonotype was obtained from a man aged 25-45 years in good health and CMV-seropositive. Sequencing was performed on PBMCs. CDR3 sequence (DNA): TGTGCCAGCAGTTTTTTTCGGGAGCTAGCCGGAGACATTCAGTACTTC. This translates into CASSFFRELAGDIQYF.